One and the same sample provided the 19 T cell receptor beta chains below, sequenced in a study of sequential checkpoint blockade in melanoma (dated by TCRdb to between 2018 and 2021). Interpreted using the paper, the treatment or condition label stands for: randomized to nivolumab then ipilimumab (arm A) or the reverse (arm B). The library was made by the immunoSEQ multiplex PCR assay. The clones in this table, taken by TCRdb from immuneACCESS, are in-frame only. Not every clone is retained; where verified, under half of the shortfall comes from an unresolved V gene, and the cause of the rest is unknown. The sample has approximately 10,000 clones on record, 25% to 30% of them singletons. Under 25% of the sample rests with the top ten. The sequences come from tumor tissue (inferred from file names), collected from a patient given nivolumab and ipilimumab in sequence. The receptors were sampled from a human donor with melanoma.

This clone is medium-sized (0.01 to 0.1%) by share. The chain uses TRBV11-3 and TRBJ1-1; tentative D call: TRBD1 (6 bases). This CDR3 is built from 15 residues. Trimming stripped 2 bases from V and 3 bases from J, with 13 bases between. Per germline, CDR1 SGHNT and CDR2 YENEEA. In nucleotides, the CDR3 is TGTGCCAGCAGCTTACCCCAAGGGGGGGACACTGAAGCTTTCTTT. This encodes CASSLPQGGDTEAFF.

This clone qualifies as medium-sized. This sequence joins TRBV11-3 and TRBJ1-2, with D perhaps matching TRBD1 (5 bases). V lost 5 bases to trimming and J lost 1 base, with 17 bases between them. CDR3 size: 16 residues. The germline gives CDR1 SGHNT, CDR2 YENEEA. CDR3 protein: CASSPRQSHLNYGYTF. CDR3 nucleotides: TGTGCCAGCAGCCCCAGACAGTCGCACCTTAACTATGGCTACACCTTC.

The CDR3 loop reads CASSLLQSSNYGYTF. The CDR3 nucleotides are TGTGCCAGCAGTCTTCTCCAGTCGTCTAACTATGGCTACACCTTC. This rearrangement joins TRBV28 to TRBJ1-2; D gene ambiguous. Germline V gene sequence: CDR1 MDHEN, CDR2 SYDVKM. This CDR3 has 15 residues. Trimming cost V 5 bases and J 0 bases, with 13 bases left between them.

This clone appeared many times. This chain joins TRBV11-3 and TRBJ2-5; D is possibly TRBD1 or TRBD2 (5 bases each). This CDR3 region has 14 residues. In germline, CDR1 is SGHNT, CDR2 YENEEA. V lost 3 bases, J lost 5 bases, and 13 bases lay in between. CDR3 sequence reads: CASSFGTLAETQYF. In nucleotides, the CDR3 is TGTGCCAGCAGCTTCGGGACCTTGGCGGAGACCCAGTACTTC.

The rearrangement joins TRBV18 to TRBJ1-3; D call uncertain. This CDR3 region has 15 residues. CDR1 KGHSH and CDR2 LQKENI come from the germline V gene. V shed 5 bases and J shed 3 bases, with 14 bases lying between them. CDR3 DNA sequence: TGTGCCAGCTCAACAGCCACTACCCGTGGAAACACCATATATTTT. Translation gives CASSTATTRGNTIYF.

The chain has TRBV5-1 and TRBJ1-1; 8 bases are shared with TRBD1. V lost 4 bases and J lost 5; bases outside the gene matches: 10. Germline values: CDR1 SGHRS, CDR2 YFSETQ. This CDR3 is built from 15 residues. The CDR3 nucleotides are TGCGCCAGCAGCATAGGACAGGGCCGGGGGACTGAAGCTTTCTTT. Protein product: CASSIGQGRGTEAFF.

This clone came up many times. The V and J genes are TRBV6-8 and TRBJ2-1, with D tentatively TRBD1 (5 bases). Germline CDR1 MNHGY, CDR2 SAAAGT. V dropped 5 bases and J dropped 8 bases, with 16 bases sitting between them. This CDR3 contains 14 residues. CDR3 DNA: TGTGCCAGCAGTGACGGGCAGGGAAGGGATGAGCAGTTCTTC. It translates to CASSDGQGRDEQFF.

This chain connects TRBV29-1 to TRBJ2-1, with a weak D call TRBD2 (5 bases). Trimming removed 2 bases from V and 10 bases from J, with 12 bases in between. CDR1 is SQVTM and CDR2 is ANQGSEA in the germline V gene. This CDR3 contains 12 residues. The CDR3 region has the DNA TGCAGCGTTGAAAGCGGCCCACAGGAGCAGTTCTTC. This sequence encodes CSVESGPQEQFF.

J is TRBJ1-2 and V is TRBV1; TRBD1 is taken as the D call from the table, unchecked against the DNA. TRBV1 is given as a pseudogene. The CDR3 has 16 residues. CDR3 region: CASSTPEQRSNYGYTF. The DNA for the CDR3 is TGCGCCAGCAGCACCCCAGAACAGAGATCTAACTATGGCTACACCTTC.

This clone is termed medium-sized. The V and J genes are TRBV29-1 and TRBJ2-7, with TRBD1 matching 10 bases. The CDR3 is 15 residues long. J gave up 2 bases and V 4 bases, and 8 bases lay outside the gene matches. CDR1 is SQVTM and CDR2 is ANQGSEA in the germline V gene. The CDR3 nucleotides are TGCAGCGTTGTCGGCCGGGACAGGGGCCCCTACGAGCAGTACTTC. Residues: CSVVGRDRGPYEQYF.

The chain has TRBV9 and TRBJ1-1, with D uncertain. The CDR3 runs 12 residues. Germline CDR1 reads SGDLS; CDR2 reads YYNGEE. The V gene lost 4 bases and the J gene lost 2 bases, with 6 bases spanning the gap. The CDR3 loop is CASSRSNTEAFF. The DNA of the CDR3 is TGTGCCAGCAGCAGGAGTAACACTGAAGCTTTCTTT.

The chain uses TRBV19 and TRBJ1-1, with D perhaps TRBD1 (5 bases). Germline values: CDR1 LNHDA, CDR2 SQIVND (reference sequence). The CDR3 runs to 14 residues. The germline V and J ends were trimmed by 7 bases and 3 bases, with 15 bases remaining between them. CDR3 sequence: CASKVRGGDTEAFF. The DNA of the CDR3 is TGTGCCAGTAAGGTGAGGGGAGGAGACACTGAAGCTTTCTTT.

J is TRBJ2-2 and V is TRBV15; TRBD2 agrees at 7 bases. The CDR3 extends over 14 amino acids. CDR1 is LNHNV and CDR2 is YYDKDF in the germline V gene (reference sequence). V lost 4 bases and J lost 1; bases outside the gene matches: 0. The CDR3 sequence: CATSTGGNTGELFF. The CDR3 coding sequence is TGTGCCACCAGCACGGGGGGGAACACCGGGGAGCTGTTTTTT.

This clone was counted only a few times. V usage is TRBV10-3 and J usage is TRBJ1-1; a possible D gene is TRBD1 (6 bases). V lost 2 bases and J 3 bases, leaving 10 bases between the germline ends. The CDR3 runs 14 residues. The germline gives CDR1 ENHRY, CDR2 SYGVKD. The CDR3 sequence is CAISEPDRYTEAFF. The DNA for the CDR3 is TGTGCCATCAGTGAGCCGGACAGATACACTGAAGCTTTCTTT.

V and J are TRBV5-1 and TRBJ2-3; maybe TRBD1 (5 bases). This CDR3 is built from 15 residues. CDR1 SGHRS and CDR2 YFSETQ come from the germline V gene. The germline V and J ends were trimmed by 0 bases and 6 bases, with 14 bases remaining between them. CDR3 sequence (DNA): TGCGCCAGCAGCTTGGTCCCGACAGTTTCCGATACGCAGTATTTT. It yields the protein CASSLVPTVSDTQYF.

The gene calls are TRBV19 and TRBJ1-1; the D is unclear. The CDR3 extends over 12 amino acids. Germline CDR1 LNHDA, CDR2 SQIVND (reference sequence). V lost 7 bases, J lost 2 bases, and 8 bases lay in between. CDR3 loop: CASTGYNTEAFF. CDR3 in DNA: TGTGCCAGTACTGGGTATAACACTGAAGCTTTCTTT.

CDR3 sequence: CASSEGPSSYNEQFF. The CDR3 nucleotides are TGCGCCAGCAGTGAGGGGCCTAGCTCCTACAATGAGCAGTTCTTC. This chain uses TRBV10-2 with TRBJ2-1; D not certain. The CDR3 loop spans 15 amino acids. Per germline, CDR1 WSHSY and CDR2 SAAADI. Trimming shortened V by 2 bases and J by 0 bases, and 8 bases separated the two germline ends.

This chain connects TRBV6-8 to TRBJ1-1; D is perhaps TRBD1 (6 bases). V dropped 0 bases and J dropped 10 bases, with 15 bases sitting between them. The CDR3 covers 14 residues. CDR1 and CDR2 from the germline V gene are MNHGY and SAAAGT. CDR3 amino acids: CASSYSVDRIVAFF. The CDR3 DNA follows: TGTGCCAGCAGTTACTCAGTCGACAGGATAGTAGCTTTCTTT.

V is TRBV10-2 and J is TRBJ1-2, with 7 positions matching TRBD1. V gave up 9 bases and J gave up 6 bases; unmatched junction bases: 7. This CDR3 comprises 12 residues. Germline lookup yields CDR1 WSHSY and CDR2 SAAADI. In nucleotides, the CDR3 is TGCGCCAGTAGACAGGGCGGAGATGGCTACACCTTC. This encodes CASRQGGDGYTF.